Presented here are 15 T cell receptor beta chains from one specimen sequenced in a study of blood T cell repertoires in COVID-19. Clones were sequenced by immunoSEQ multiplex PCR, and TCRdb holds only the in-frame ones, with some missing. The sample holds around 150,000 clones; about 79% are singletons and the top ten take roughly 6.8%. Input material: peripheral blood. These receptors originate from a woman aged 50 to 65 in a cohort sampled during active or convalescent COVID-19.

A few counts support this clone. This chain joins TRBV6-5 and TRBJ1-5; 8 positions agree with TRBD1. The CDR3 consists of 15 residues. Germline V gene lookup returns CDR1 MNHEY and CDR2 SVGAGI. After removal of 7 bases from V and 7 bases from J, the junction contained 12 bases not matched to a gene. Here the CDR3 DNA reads TGTGCCAGCACTAAGGACAGGGTATCAGGACAGCCCCAGCATTTT. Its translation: CASTKDRVSGQPQHF.

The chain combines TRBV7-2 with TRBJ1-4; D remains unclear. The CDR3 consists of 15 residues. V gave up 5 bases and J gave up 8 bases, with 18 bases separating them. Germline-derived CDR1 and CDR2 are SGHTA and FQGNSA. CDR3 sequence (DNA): TGTGCCAGCAGCCACTGGGGAAGGGAGGGAGAAAAACTGTTTTTT. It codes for CASSHWGREGEKLFF.

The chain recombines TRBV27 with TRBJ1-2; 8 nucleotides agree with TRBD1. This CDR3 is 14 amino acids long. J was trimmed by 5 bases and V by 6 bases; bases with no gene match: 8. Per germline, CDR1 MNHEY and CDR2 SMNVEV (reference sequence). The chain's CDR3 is CASRRGQGGYGYTF. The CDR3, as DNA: TGTGCCAGCAGGCGAGGACAGGGAGGGTATGGCTACACCTTC.

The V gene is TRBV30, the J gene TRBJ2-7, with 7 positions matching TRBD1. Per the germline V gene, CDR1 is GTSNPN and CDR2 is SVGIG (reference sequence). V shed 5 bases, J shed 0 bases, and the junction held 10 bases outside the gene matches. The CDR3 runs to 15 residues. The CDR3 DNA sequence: TGTGCCTGGGACCTAGGACAGGCATACTCCTACGAGCAGTACTTC. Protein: CAWDLGQAYSYEQYF.

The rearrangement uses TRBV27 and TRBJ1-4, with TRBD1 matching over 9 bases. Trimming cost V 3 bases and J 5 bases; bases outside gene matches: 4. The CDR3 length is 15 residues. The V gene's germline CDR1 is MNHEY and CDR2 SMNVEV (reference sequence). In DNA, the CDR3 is TGTGCCAGCAGTTTCGGGGGGACAGGGAATGAAAAACTGTTTTTT. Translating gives CASSFGGTGNEKLFF.

CDR3 protein: CAISGGQGSGNTIYF. CDR3 bases: TGTGCCATCAGTGGGGGACAGGGATCTGGAAACACCATATATTTT. The J gene is TRBJ1-3, the V gene TRBV10-3; 9 bases match TRBD1. Germline V gives CDR1 ENHRY, CDR2 SYGVKD. The ends lost 4 bases at V and 1 base at J; junction bases unmatched: 2. CDR3 length: 15 residues.

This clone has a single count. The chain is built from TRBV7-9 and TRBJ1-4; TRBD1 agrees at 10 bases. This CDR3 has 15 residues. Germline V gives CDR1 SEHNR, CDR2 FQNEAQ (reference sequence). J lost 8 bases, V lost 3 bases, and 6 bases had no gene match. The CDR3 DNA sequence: TGTGCCAGCAGCTTTACCGGGACAGGGGTCGAAAAACTGTTTTTT. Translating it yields CASSFTGTGVEKLFF.

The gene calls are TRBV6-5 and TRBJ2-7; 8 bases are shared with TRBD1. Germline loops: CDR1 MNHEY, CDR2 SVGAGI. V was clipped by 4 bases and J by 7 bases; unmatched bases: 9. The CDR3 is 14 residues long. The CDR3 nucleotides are TGTGCCAGCAGTTCTCAAGGGACAGGATGGGAGCAGTACTTC. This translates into CASSSQGTGWEQYF.

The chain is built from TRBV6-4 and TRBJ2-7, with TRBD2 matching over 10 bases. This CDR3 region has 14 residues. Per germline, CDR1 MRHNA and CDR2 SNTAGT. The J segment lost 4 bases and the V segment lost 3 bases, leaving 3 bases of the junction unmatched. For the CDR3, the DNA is TGTGCCAGCAGTGAGGCTAGCGGGGGATACGAGCAGTACTTC. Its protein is CASSEASGGYEQYF.

CDR3: CASSRNTRGTEAFF. The CDR3 DNA is TGCGCCAGCAGCCGGAATACCAGGGGGACTGAAGCTTTCTTT. The V and J genes are TRBV4-1 and TRBJ1-1; 7 nucleotides line up with TRBD1. CDR1 and CDR2 from the germline V gene are MGHRA and YSYEKL. The CDR3 has 14 amino acids. Unmatched junction bases numbered 7, after V lost 4 bases and J lost 5 bases.

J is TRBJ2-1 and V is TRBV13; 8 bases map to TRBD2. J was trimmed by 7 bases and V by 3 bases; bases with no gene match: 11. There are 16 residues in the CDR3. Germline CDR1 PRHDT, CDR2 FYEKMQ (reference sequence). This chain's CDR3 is CASSFFNSGALNEQFF. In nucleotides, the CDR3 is TGTGCCAGCAGCTTTTTTAATAGCGGGGCCCTAAATGAGCAGTTCTTC.

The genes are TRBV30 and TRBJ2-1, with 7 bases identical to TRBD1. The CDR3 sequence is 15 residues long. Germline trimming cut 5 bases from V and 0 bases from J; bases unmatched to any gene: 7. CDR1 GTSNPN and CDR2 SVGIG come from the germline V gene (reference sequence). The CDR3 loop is CAWSQGQNSYNEQFF. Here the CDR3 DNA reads TGTGCCTGGTCCCAGGGACAGAACTCCTACAATGAGCAGTTCTTC.

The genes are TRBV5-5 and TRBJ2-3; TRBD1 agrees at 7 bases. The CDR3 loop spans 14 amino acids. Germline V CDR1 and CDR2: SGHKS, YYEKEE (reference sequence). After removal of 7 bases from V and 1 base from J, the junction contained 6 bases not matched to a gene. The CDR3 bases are TGTGCCAGCGACAGGGAATGGGGCACAGATACGCAGTATTTT. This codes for CASDREWGTDTQYF.

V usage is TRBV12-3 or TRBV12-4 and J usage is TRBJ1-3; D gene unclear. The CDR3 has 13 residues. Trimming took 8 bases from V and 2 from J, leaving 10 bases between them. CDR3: CASGNMPGNTIYF. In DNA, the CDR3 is TGTGCCAGCGGCAACATGCCTGGAAACACCATATATTTT.

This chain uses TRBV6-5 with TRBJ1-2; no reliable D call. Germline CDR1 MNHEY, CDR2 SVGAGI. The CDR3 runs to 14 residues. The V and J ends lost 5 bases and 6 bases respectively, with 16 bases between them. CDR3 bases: TGTGCCAGCAGTACGGACTCGGCGACACATGGCTACACCTTC. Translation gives CASSTDSATHGYTF.